Below are 31 T cell receptor beta chains sequenced from a single sample in a study of shared clonotypes between healthy human individuals. It was CD45RO-negative cells, positively selected for CCR7, that made up naive CD8 cells, with terminally differentiated effector memory CD45RA+ cells excluded. Clones were read by immunoSEQ multiplex PCR, and TCRdb kept only the in-frame ones, dropping some. The repertoire has roughly 2.1 million clones, under 95% of them found once; the top ten carry approximately 1.7%. The sample was naive CD8+ T cells from PBMCs. The origin of the receptors is a man between 18 and 29 years old in good health. Some clones in this sample may be carry-over from other donors' samples.

CDR3 loop: CSVESLNNEQFF. CDR3 nucleotide sequence: TGCAGCGTTGAATCTTTGAACAATGAGCAGTTCTTC. The chain joins TRBV29-1 to TRBJ2-1; D unresolved. The V end was cut by 2 bases, the J end by 5 bases, with 7 bases between. Germline V gene lookup returns CDR1 SQVTM and CDR2 ANQGSEA. The CDR3 is made up of 12 amino acids.

With regard to this clone: The same CDR3 arises from other DNA sequences in this sample as well. The CDR3 protein is CASSSGTGGYNEQFF. In DNA form, the CDR3 reads TGTGCCAGCAGCTCCGGGACAGGGGGCTACAATGAGCAGTTCTTC. The V call is TRBV6-5, the J call TRBJ2-1; TRBD1 agrees at 11 bases. V dropped 6 bases and J dropped 3; count of bases not matched to a gene: 4. The CDR3 has 15 amino acids. Looked up from germline, CDR1 is MNHEY and CDR2 is SVGAGI.

The chain employs TRBV5-1 and TRBJ2-1; maybe TRBD2 (6 bases). This CDR3 contains 19 residues. V was cut by 2 bases and J by 0 bases, with 21 bases left in between. Germline CDR1 and CDR2: SGHRS and YFSETQ. CDR3 residues: CASSFRLVPNPSSYNEQFF. The CDR3 bases are TGCGCCAGCAGCTTTAGACTAGTTCCTAACCCAAGCTCCTACAATGAGCAGTTCTTC.

This clone was seen a few times. The chain recombines TRBV6-1 with TRBJ1-1; D not certain. The V end lost 4 bases, the J end lost 10 bases, and 1 base lay between the germline ends. Germline V lookup: CDR1 MNHNS, CDR2 SASEGT. The CDR3 is made up of 8 amino acids. CDR3 DNA sequence: TGTGCCAGCAGTGGAGCTTTCTTT. Its translation is CASSGAFF.

The CDR3 nucleotides read TGTGCCAGCAGTTTATCCCGGGCAGGGGACTATGGCTACACCTTC. Translating gives CASSLSRAGDYGYTF. This chain uses TRBV27 with TRBJ1-2, with a tentative D call TRBD1 (6 bases). V dropped 0 bases and J dropped 3 bases, with 11 bases sitting between them. This CDR3 has 15 amino acids. Germline CDR1 MNHEY, CDR2 SMNVEV (reference sequence).

This chain connects TRBV7-9 to TRBJ1-3, with D tentatively TRBD1 (5 bases). The CDR3 is made up of 17 amino acids. The V and J ends lost 5 bases and 1 base respectively, with 18 bases between them. Germline values: CDR1 SEHNR, CDR2 FQNEAQ (reference sequence). The CDR3 nucleotides read TGTGCCAGCAGCCTCGGGACCGCCGGTAGATCTGGAAACACCATATATTTT. Its protein is CASSLGTAGRSGNTIYF. The variable domain in full, completed from reference TRBV7-9 and TRBJ1-3, reads DTGVSQNPRHKITKRGQNVTFRCDPISEHNRLYWYRQTLGQGPEFLTYFQNEAQLEKSRLLSDRFSAERPKGSFSTLEIQRTEQGDSAMYLCASSLGTAGRSGNTIYFGEGSWLTVV.

The rearrangement joins TRBV7-2 to TRBJ2-7, with D unclear. CDR1 is SGHTA, CDR2 FQGNSA, per germline. Trimming took 4 bases from V and 0 from J, leaving 10 bases between them. The CDR3 is 14 residues long. CDR3 residues: CASSSLPSSYEQYF. The CDR3, as DNA: TGTGCCAGCAGCTCACTACCGAGCTCCTACGAGCAGTACTTC.

The chain combines TRBV10-1 with TRBJ2-7; tentatively, D is TRBD2 (5 bases). The CDR3 runs 14 residues. The germline V and J ends were trimmed by 0 bases and 3 bases, with 9 bases remaining between them. Germline V lookup: CDR1 WNHNN, CDR2 SYGVQD (reference sequence). The CDR3 DNA is TGCGCCAGCAGTGAGTCCCCGGACTTCTACGAGCAGTACTTC. This sequence encodes CASSESPDFYEQYF.

This rearrangement joins TRBV11-2 to TRBJ2-5; D not resolved. Trimming removed 2 bases from V and 1 base from J, with 11 bases in between. This CDR3 region has 15 residues. CDR1 is SGHAT and CDR2 is FQNNGV in the germline V gene. The CDR3 DNA is TGTGCCAGCAGCTTAAGGTTTGGGCCCCAAGAGACCCAGTACTTC. The encoded protein is CASSLRFGPQETQYF.

V is TRBV29-1 and J is TRBJ2-1; D possibly corresponds to TRBD1 (5 bases). The CDR3 contains 13 residues. V lost 7 bases and J 4 bases, leaving 14 bases between the germline ends. The V gene's germline CDR1 is SQVTM and CDR2 ANQGSEA. The CDR3 DNA reads as TGCAGCGGTGAGATAGGGGTATACAATGAGCAGTTCTTC. Translated: CSGEIGVYNEQFF.

The rearrangement uses TRBV25-1 and TRBJ2-1; TRBD2 agrees at 7 bases. CDR1 MGHDK and CDR2 SYGVNS come from the germline V gene. With V trimmed by 5 bases and J by 3 bases, 13 bases remained unmatched. The CDR3 covers 17 residues. The CDR3 reads CASSIRLAHKNYNEQFF. The CDR3 DNA sequence: TGTGCCAGCAGTATCCGACTAGCTCACAAGAACTACAATGAGCAGTTCTTC.

The chain couples TRBV11-2 to TRBJ2-7, with D tentatively TRBD1 (6 bases). Trimming pared 4 bases from V and 5 bases from J, leaving 18 bases between. Germline V gene data show CDR1 as SGHAT and CDR2 as FQNNGV. CDR3 size: 15 residues. Here the CDR3 DNA reads TGTGCCAGCAGCTCCCGTAGGGGGAGAACGGACGAGCAGTACTTC. This translates into CASSSRRGRTDEQYF.

The chain is built from TRBV7-2 and TRBJ1-1; D gene uncertain. V was clipped by 1 base and J by 0 bases, with 12 bases between them. Germline V gene data show CDR1 as SGHTA and CDR2 as FQGNSA. The CDR3 length is 16 residues. Here the CDR3 DNA reads TGTGCCAGCAGCTTAGGGTCCTGGCGCGTGAACACTGAAGCTTTCTTT. This sequence encodes CASSLGSWRVNTEAFF.

This chain links TRBV27 with TRBJ1-1; 9 bases agree with TRBD1. Germline V gene sequence: CDR1 MNHEY, CDR2 SMNVEV (reference sequence). The CDR3 length is 15 residues. The junction had 8 bases not matched to a gene; V was cut back by 3 bases and J by 6 bases. The CDR3 loop is CASSFTGGAGSEAFF. The CDR3 nucleotides read TGTGCCAGCAGTTTTACAGGGGGCGCGGGTTCTGAAGCTTTCTTT.

The chain employs TRBV7-2 and TRBJ2-3; the match to TRBD1 covers 7 bases. Trimming cost V 5 bases and J 0 bases; bases outside gene matches: 5. CDR1 and CDR2 (germline): SGHTA, FQGNSA. This CDR3 spans 15 amino acids. The CDR3 reads CASSQGQTSTDTQYF. The CDR3 DNA reads as TGTGCCAGCAGCCAGGGACAGACTAGCACAGATACGCAGTATTTT.

The CDR3 sequence: CASSPLGTGVTGELFF. CDR3 sequence (DNA): TGCGCCAGCAGCCCCCTTGGGACAGGAGTCACCGGGGAGCTGTTTTTT. The chain uses TRBV4-1 and TRBJ2-2, with 8 bases fitting TRBD1. From germline, CDR1 is MGHRA and CDR2 YSYEKL. The CDR3 is 16 residues long. The V segment lost 4 bases and the J segment 4 bases; nucleotides outside the gene matches: 8.

The chain couples TRBV4-1 to TRBJ1-3, with D unresolved. This CDR3 is 15 amino acids long. Germline lookup yields CDR1 MGHRA and CDR2 YSYEKL. The V and J ends lost 0 bases and 0 bases respectively, with 6 bases between them. The CDR3 is CASSQEINSGNTIYF. Here the CDR3 DNA reads TGCGCCAGCAGCCAAGAGATCAACTCTGGAAACACCATATATTTT.

The genes are TRBV18 and TRBJ1-2; TRBD1 agrees at 7 bases. This CDR3 has 12 residues. Germline V gives CDR1 KGHSH, CDR2 LQKENI. Trimming at V came to 6 bases and at J to 6 bases, leaving 4 bases not matched to a gene. CDR3 loop: CASSAGTDGYTF. The CDR3 region has the DNA TGTGCCAGCTCCGCCGGGACAGATGGCTACACCTTC.

The gene calls are TRBV13 and TRBJ1-3; D perhaps matches TRBD1 (5 bases). Per germline, CDR1 PRHDT and CDR2 FYEKMQ (reference sequence). The V and J ends lost 5 bases and 3 bases respectively, with 11 bases between them. CDR3 size: 14 residues. The CDR3 region is CASSQAGHGNTIYF. The CDR3 DNA reads TGTGCCAGCAGCCAAGCGGGGCATGGAAACACCATATATTTT.

The chain employs TRBV10-3 and TRBJ2-2; 14 nucleotides line up with TRBD2. The V gene's germline CDR1 is ENHRY and CDR2 SYGVKD. J lost 10 bases, V lost 3 bases, and 7 bases had no gene match. This CDR3 is built from 16 residues. The CDR3: CAISEGGTSGRLELFF. CDR3 sequence (DNA): TGTGCCATCAGTGAAGGAGGGACTAGCGGGAGACTGGAGCTGTTTTTT.

This clone is a singleton in its sample. The chain joins TRBV15 to TRBJ2-7; weak D call: TRBD1 (6 bases). CDR1 is LNHNV and CDR2 is YYDKDF in the germline V gene (reference sequence). Trimming pared 0 bases from V and 5 bases from J, leaving 11 bases between. The CDR3 loop spans 14 amino acids. The CDR3 DNA reads TGTGCCACCAGCAGAGAGGGGGCAGTAAACGAGCAGTACTTC. This codes for CATSREGAVNEQYF. Drawing the rest from reference TRBV15 and TRBJ2-7, the complete variable domain is DAMVIQNPRYQVTQFGKPVTLSCSQTLNHNVMYWYQQKSSQAPKLLFHYYDKDFNNEADTPDNFQSRRPNTSFCFLDIRSPGLGDTAMYLCATSREGAVNEQYFGPGTRLTVT.

The rearrangement links TRBV6-5 to TRBJ1-2, with 10 bases lining up with TRBD1. V shed 4 bases, J shed 5 bases, and the junction held 4 bases outside the gene matches. This CDR3 has 14 residues. In germline, CDR1 is MNHEY, CDR2 SVGAGI. CDR3 sequence (DNA): TGTGCCAGCAGTTGGGACAGGGGAGAGTATGGCTACACCTTC. This sequence encodes CASSWDRGEYGYTF.

The rearrangement joins TRBV28 to TRBJ1-4; D unresolved. There are 16 residues in the CDR3. V dropped 3 bases and J dropped 0 bases, with 11 bases sitting between them. Germline lookup yields CDR1 MDHEN and CDR2 SYDVKM. The CDR3 DNA reads TGTGCCAGCAGTTTCGCCACGGACTCAACTAATGAAAAACTGTTTTTT. As protein: CASSFATDSTNEKLFF. Full variable domain (remainder filled in from reference TRBV28 and TRBJ1-4): DVKVTQSSRYLVKRTGEKVFLECVQDMDHENMFWYRQDPGLGLRLIYFSYDVKMKEKGDIPEGYSVSREKKERFSLILESASTNQTSMYLCASSFATDSTNEKLFFGSGTQLSVL.

The chain carries TRBV28 and TRBJ2-6; possibly TRBD2 for D (7 bases). V lost 7 bases, J lost 0 bases, and 19 bases lay in between. The germline CDR1 and CDR2 sequences are MDHEN and SYDVKM. The CDR3 is made up of 18 amino acids. The CDR3: CASIPRRGGFSGANVLTF. CDR3 nucleotide sequence: TGTGCCAGCATCCCCCGGAGGGGGGGGTTCTCTGGGGCCAACGTCCTGACTTTC. Combining the CDR3 with reference TRBV28 and TRBJ2-6 gives the whole variable domain DVKVTQSSRYLVKRTGEKVFLECVQDMDHENMFWYRQDPGLGLRLIYFSYDVKMKEKGDIPEGYSVSREKKERFSLILESASTNQTSMYLCASIPRRGGFSGANVLTFGAGSRLTVL.

This clone was seen a handful of times. The CDR3 nucleotides are TGTGCCAGCAGCGGCGGTGTGGGAACTGAAGCTTTCTTT. This gives the protein CASSGGVGTEAFF. The chain employs TRBV7-3 and TRBJ1-1; no clear D. V lost 5 bases and J lost 5, with 12 bases in between. The CDR3 length is 13 residues. Germline values: CDR1 SGHTA, CDR2 FQGTGA.

This chain connects TRBV28 to TRBJ2-3; possibly TRBD2 for D (6 bases). Trimming took 6 bases from V and 4 from J, leaving 23 bases between them. CDR1 MDHEN and CDR2 SYDVKM come from the germline V gene. This CDR3 contains 17 residues. CDR3 sequence reads: CASSPRPRGMGSDTQYF. The CDR3 bases are TGTGCCAGCAGCCCTAGGCCGCGCGGGATGGGATCAGATACGCAGTATTTT.

This chain links TRBV27 with TRBJ1-4; the D gene is possibly TRBD1 (6 bases). Trimming pared 5 bases from V and 7 bases from J, leaving 17 bases between. The V gene's germline CDR1 is MNHEY and CDR2 SMNVEV (reference sequence). The CDR3 covers 15 residues. This CDR3 is CASSPRGAYSEKLFF. The CDR3, as DNA: TGTGCCAGCAGTCCCCGGGGGGCTTATAGTGAAAAACTGTTTTTT. The variable domain in full, with the rest retrieved from reference TRBV27 and TRBJ1-4, is EAQVTQNPRYLITVTGKKLTVTCSQNMNHEYMSWYRQDPGLGLRQIYYSMNVEVTDKGDVPEGYKVSRKEKRNFPLILESPSPNQTSLYFCASSPRGAYSEKLFFGSGTQLSVL.

J is TRBJ2-2 and V is TRBV10-3, with D maybe TRBD1 (6 bases). The CDR3 length is 16 residues. The V gene's germline CDR1 is ENHRY and CDR2 SYGVKD. V gave up 4 bases and J gave up 4 bases, with 16 bases separating them. The CDR3 sequence is CAISATGRRGTGELFF. The CDR3 DNA reads TGTGCCATCAGTGCAACAGGGCGAAGGGGCACCGGGGAGCTGTTTTTT.

The chain is built from TRBV27 and TRBJ1-2; TRBD1 agrees at 8 bases. This CDR3 contains 13 residues. The ends lost 3 bases at V and 8 bases at J; junction bases unmatched: 5. Germline CDR1 and CDR2: MNHEY and SMNVEV (reference sequence). This CDR3 reads CASSLGQATGYTF. DNA of the CDR3: TGTGCCAGCAGTTTGGGACAGGCAACAGGCTACACCTTC.

The J gene is TRBJ2-3, the V gene TRBV5-6, with 10 bases fitting TRBD2. The CDR3 length is 17 residues. The germline V gene has CDR1 SGHDT and CDR2 YYEEEE. V shed 0 bases and J 3 bases; nucleotides not matched to a gene: 7. The CDR3 nucleotides read TGTGCCAGCAGCTTGGCCGCTAGCGGGAGTCTTACAGATACGCAGTATTTT. Translated, it gives CASSLAASGSLTDTQYF.

The chain is built from TRBV4-1 and TRBJ1-2; D might be TRBD1 (6 bases). Germline loops: CDR1 MGHRA, CDR2 YSYEKL. The CDR3 extends over 16 amino acids. Trimming shortened V by 1 base and J by 5 bases, and 17 bases separated the two germline ends. The CDR3 is CASSQVLSERGYGYTF. The CDR3 bases are TGCGCCAGCAGCCAAGTCCTTTCGGAAAGGGGGTATGGCTACACCTTC.